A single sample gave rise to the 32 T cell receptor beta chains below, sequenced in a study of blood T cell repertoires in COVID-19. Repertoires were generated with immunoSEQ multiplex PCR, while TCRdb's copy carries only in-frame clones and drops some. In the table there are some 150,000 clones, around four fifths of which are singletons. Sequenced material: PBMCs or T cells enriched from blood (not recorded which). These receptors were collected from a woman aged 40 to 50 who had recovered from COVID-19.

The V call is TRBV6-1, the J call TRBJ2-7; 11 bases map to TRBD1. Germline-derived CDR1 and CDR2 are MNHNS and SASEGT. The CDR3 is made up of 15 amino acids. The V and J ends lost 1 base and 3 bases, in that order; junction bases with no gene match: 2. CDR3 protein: CASSEGTGGVYEQYF. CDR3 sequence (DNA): TGTGCCAGCAGTGAAGGGACAGGGGGCGTCTACGAGCAGTACTTC.

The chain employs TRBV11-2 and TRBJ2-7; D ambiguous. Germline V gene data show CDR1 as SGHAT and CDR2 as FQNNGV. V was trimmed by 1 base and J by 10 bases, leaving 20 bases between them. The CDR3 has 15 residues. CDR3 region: CASSLVPTHPTRQYF. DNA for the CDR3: TGTGCCAGCAGCTTAGTTCCCACACACCCCACCCGCCAGTACTTC.

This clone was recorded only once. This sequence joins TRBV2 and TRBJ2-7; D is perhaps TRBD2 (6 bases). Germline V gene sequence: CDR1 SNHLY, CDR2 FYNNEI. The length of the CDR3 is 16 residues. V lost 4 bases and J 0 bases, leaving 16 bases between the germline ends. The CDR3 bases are TGTGCCAGCAGTGTCGGGACTGGGCAAAGCTCCTACGAGCAGTACTTC. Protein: CASSVGTGQSSYEQYF.

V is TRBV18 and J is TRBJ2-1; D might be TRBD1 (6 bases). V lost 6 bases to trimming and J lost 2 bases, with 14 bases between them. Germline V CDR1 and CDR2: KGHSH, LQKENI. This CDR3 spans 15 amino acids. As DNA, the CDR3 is TGTGCCAGCTCCCCCACAGGGAGCACCTACAATGAGCAGTTCTTC. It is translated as CASSPTGSTYNEQFF.

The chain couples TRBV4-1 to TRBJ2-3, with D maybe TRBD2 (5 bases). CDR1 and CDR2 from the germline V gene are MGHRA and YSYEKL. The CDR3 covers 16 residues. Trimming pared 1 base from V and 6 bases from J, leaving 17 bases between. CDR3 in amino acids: CASSQGFPGNDDTQYF. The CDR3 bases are TGCGCCAGCAGCCAAGGGTTTCCGGGAAACGACGATACGCAGTATTTT.

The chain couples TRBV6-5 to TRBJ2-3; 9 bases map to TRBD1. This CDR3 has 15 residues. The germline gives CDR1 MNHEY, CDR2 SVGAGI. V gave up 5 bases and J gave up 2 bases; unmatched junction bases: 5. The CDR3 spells CASSQDRGNTDTQYF. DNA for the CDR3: TGTGCCAGCAGTCAGGACAGGGGAAACACAGATACGCAGTATTTT.

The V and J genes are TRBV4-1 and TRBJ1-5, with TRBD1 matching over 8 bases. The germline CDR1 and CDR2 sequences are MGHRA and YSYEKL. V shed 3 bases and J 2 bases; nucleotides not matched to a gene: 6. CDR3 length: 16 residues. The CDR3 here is CASSQGATGGNQPQHF. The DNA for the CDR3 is TGCGCCAGCAGCCAGGGGGCGACAGGGGGCAATCAGCCCCAGCATTTT.

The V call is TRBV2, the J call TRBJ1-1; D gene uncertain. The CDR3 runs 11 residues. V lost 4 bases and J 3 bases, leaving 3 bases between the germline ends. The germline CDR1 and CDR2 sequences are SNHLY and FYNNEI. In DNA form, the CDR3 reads TGTGCCAGCAGTGCGGACACTGAAGCTTTCTTT. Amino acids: CASSADTEAFF.

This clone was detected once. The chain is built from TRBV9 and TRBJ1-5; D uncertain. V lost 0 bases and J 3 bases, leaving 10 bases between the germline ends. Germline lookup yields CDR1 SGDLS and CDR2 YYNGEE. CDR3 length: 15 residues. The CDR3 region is CASSVGQKINQPQHF. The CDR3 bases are TGTGCCAGCAGCGTAGGCCAGAAAATCAATCAGCCCCAGCATTTT.

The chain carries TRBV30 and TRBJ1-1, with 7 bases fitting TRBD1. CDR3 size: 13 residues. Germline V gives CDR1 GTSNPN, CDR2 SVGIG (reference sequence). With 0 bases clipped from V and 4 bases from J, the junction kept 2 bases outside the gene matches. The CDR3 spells CAWSVRTGTEAFF. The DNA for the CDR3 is TGTGCCTGGAGTGTTAGGACAGGCACTGAAGCTTTCTTT.

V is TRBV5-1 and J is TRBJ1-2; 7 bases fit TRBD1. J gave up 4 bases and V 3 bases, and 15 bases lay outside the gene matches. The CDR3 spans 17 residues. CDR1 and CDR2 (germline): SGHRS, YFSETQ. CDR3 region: CASSWGDSTPDSYGYTF. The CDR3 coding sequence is TGCGCCAGCAGCTGGGGGGACAGTACTCCGGACAGCTATGGCTACACCTTC.

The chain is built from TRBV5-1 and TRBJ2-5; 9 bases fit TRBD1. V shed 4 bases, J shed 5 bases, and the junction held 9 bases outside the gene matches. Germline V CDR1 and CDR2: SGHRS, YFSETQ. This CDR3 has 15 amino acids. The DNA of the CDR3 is TGCGCCAGCAGCACCGGACAGGGGCTGGGGGAGACCCAGTACTTC. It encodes CASSTGQGLGETQYF.

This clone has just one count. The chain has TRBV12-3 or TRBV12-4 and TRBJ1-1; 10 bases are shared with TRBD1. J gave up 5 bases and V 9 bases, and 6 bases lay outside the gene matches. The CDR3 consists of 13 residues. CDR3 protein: CASMDRGRTEAFF. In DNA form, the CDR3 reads TGTGCCAGTATGGACAGGGGGAGAACTGAAGCTTTCTTT.

The CDR3 region has the DNA TGTGCCAGCAGGCGAATCACGTCCGGGACTGAAGCTTTCTTT. It is translated as CASRRITSGTEAFF. The J gene is TRBJ1-1, the V gene TRBV6-5; no clear D gene. Germline loops: CDR1 MNHEY, CDR2 SVGAGI. Between the trimmed V and J ends, which lost 6 bases and 5 bases, there was a span of 16 bases. The CDR3 extends over 14 amino acids.

In DNA, the CDR3 is TGTGCCAGCAGTTCGGGGGGGATTCAGCCCCAGCATTTT. This sequence encodes CASSSGGIQPQHF. The J gene is TRBJ1-5, the V gene TRBV12-3 or TRBV12-4, with D perhaps matching TRBD1 (5 bases). V was trimmed by 4 bases and J by 6 bases, leaving 10 bases between them. This CDR3 has 13 residues.

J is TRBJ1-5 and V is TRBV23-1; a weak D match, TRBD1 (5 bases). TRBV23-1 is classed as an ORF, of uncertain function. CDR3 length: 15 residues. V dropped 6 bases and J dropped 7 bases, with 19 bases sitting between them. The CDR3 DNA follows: TGCGCCAGCAGCCTACCCTGGGGGGGGATCCAGCCCCAGCATTTT. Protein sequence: CASSLPWGGIQPQHF.

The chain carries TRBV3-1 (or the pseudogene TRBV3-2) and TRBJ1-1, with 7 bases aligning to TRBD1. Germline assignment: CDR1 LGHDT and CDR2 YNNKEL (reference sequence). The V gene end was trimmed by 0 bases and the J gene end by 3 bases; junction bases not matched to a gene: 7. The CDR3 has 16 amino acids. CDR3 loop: CASSQDHATGDTEAFF. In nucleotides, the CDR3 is TGTGCCAGCAGCCAAGATCACGCCACAGGGGACACTGAAGCTTTCTTT.

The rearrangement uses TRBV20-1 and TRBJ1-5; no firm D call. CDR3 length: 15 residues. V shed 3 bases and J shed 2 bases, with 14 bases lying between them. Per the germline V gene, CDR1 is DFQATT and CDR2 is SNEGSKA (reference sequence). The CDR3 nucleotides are TGCAGTGCTAGTGGTGGGCCGCGGGGCAATCAGCCCCAGCATTTT. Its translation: CSASGGPRGNQPQHF.

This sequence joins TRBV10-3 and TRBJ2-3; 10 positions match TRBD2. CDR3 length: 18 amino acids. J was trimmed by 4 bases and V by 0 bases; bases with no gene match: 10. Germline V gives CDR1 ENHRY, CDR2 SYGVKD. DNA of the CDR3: TGTGCCATCAGTGAGTCAACTAGCGGGGAGAGAGGTGCAGATACGCAGTATTTT. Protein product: CAISESTSGERGADTQYF.

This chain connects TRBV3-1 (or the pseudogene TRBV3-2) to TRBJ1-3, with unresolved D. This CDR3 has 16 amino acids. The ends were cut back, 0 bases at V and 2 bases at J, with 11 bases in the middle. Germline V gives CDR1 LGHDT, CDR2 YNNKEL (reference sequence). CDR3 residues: CASSQDWVAAGNTIYF. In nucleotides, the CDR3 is TGTGCCAGCAGCCAAGATTGGGTAGCGGCTGGAAACACCATATATTTT.

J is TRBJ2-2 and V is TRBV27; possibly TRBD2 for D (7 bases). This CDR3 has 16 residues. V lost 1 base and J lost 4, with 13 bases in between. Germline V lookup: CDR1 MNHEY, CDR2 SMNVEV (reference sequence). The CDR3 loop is CASSLLTGGPTGELFF. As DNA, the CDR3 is TGTGCCAGCAGTTTATTGACCGGGGGGCCCACCGGGGAGCTGTTTTTT.

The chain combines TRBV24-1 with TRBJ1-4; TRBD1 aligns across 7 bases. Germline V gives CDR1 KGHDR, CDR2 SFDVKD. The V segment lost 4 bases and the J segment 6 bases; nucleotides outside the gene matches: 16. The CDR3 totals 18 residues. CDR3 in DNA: TGTGCCACCAGTGACACCACACCGGACAGGACCATTGATGAAAAACTGTTTTTT. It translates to CATSDTTPDRTIDEKLFF.

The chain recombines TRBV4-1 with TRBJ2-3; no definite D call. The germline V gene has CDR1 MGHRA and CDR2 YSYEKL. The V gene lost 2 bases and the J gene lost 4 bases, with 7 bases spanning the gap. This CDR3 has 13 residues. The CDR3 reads CASSQKAADTQYF. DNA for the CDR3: TGCGCCAGCAGCCAAAAAGCCGCAGATACGCAGTATTTT.

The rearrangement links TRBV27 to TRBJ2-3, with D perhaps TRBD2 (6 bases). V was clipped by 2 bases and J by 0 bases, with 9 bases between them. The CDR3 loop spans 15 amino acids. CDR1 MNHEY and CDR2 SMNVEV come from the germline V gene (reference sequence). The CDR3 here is CASSLLGRSTDTQYF. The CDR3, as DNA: TGTGCCAGCAGTTTACTCGGGAGAAGCACAGATACGCAGTATTTT.

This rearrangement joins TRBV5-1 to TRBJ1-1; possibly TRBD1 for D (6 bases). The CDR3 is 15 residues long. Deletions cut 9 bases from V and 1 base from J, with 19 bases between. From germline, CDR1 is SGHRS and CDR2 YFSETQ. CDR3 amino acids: CATKPVLTGNTEAFF. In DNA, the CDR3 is TGCGCCACCAAGCCCGTGTTGACAGGGAACACTGAAGCTTTCTTT.

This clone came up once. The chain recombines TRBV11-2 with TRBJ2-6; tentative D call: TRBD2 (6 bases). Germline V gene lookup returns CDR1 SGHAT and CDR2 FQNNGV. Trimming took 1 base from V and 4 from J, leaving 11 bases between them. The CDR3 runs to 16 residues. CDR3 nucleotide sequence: TGTGCCAGCAGCTTAGTCCGGGGGTACGGGGCCAACGTCCTGACTTTC. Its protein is CASSLVRGYGANVLTF.

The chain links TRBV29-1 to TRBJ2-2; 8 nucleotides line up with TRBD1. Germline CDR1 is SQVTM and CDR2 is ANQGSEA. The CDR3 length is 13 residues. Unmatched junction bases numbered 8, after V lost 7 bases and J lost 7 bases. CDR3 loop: CSANPTGVGELFF. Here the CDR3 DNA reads TGCAGCGCCAACCCGACAGGGGTCGGGGAGCTGTTTTTT.

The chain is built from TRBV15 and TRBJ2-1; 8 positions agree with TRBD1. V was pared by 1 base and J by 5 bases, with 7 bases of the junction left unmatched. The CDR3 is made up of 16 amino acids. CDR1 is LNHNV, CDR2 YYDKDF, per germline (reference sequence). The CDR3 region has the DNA TGTGCCACCAGCAGAGGTCTGGGACAGGAGCACAATGAGCAGTTCTTC. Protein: CATSRGLGQEHNEQFF.

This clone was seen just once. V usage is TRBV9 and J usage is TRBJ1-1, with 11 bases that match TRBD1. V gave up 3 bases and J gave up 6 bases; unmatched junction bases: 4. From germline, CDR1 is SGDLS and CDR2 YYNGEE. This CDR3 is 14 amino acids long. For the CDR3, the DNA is TGTGCCAGCAGCGGCGGGACAGGGGGTGCTGAAGCTTTCTTT. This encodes CASSGGTGGAEAFF.

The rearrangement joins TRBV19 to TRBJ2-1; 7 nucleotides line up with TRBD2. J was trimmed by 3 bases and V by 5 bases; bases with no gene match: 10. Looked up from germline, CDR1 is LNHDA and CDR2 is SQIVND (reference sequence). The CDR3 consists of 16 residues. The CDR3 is CASSPSEREIYNEQFF. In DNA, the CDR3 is TGTGCCAGTAGTCCGTCGGAGCGGGAAATCTACAATGAGCAGTTCTTC.

In nucleotides, the CDR3 is TGTGCCAGCAGCCTGGGCAGGGGGCCCCAGCATTTT. Translation gives CASSLGRGPQHF. This chain connects TRBV11-2 to TRBJ1-5, with D tentatively TRBD1 (6 bases). Trimming removed 5 bases at V and 9 bases at J, with 11 bases between. The CDR3 is made up of 12 amino acids. Germline V lookup: CDR1 SGHAT, CDR2 FQNNGV.

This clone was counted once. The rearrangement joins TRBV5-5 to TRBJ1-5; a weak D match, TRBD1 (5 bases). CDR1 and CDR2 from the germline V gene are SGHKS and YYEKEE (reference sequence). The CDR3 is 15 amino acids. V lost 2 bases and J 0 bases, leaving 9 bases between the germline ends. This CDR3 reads CASSFGQYSNQPQHF. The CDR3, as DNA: TGTGCCAGCAGCTTTGGACAATATAGCAATCAGCCCCAGCATTTT.